This T cell receptor beta chain was captured by sequencing in a study of cytomegalovirus exposure and HLA in healthy donors. Notes on the study in general: A later examination showed that TCR association rates differed by HLA locus, with DRB1 most and HLA-C fewest. In a later analysis, TCR beta V- and J-gene trimming was associated with a missense DCLRE1C variant. An assumption of roughly uniform sequencing depth across donors underlay the presence/absence analyses. Another analysis was done later, and it associated around 15,000 TCR beta sequences with HLA alleles at 0.05 false discovery rate.

PCR used 60 Vbeta primers and 13 Jbeta primers. Data came from immunoSEQ multiplex PCR; TCRdb stores just in-frame clones and leaves some out. The sample lists roughly 40,000 clones, around half occurring once. Details on this clone: The antigen is unknown.

The CDR3 runs 14 residues. Germline CDR1 reads SGDLS; CDR2 reads YYNGEE. Between the trimmed V and J ends, which lost 0 bases and 4 bases, there was a span of 10 bases. Sequencing was carried out using PBMCs. The chain couples TRBV9 to TRBJ2-5; D remains ambiguous. The sequence was collected from a human donor in good health. The CDR3 sequence: CASSVDPIAETQYF. The CDR3 nucleotides are TGTGCCAGCAGCGTAGATCCGATAGCAGAGACCCAGTACTTC.